Below are 18 T cell receptor beta chains sequenced from a single sample in a study of tumor and adjacent non-tumor tissue in lung cancer. RNA was extracted from bulk tissue without any cell sorting. Three rounds of nested PCR, following a modified ARM-PCR protocol, produced the TCRbeta library. TCRdb called the multiplex PCR reads again in MiXCR, with one record for every CDR3 protein. This table has roughly 93,000 distinct CDR3 sequences, roughly 70% appearing once. The sequencing input was lung tumor tissue. These receptors came from a man in his 60s with non-small cell lung cancer.

The J gene is TRBJ1-1, the V gene TRBV4-2, with 8 bases that match TRBD1. Trimming took 3 bases from V and 13 from J; bases not matched to a gene: 10. Germline V CDR1 and CDR2: LGHNA, YNFKEQ. The CDR3 loop spans 13 amino acids. This CDR3 reads CASSHDRGWGDFF. The CDR3 bases are TGTGCCAGCAGCCATGACAGGGGTTGGGGAGATTTCTTT.

As to this clonotype: This may arise from a read error, as a much more abundant clone is one base away. The chain recombines TRBV11-2 with TRBJ1-2; D is unclear. This CDR3 is 14 amino acids long. Germline-derived CDR1 and CDR2 are SGHAT and FQNNGV. V lost 2 bases to trimming and J lost 5 bases, with 12 bases between them. Written as DNA, the CDR3 is TGTGCCAGCAGCTTATTGACACGGATATATGGCTACACCTTC. Residues: CASSLLTRIYGYTF.

To note about this clonotype: A much larger clone lies a single base off, so this may be a read error. The V gene is TRBV20-1, the J gene TRBJ1-1; D perhaps matches TRBD1 (6 bases). Trimming pared 4 bases from V and 4 bases from J, leaving 19 bases between. The CDR3 is 15 amino acids. Germline-derived CDR1 and CDR2 are DFQATT and SNEGSKA (reference sequence). The CDR3 coding sequence is TGCAGTGCTAAACCCTTCGGACAGATGAGCACTGAAGCTTTCTTT. Protein sequence: CSAKPFGQMSTEAFF.

CDR3 in DNA: TGTGTCAGTAACGAACGGTATCAGCCCCAGCATTTT. Translated: CVSNERYQPQHF. This chain connects TRBV6-1 to TRBJ1-5, with D unclear. Germline values: CDR1 MNHNS, CDR2 SASEGT. The CDR3 loop spans 12 amino acids.

The chain has TRBV29-1 and TRBJ2-3, with TRBD2 matching 11 bases. This CDR3 is built from 15 residues. V lost 2 bases and J lost 5; bases outside the gene matches: 6. Germline CDR1 and CDR2: SQVTM and ANQGSEA. For the CDR3, the DNA is TGCAGCGTTGAACCTAGCGGGGGGCCGATAGATACGCAGTATTTT. Translated, it gives CSVEPSGGPIDTQYF.

There are a few counts of this clonotype. The rearrangement links TRBV7-9 to TRBJ2-5; no definite D call. The CDR3 consists of 16 residues. CDR1 and CDR2 from the germline V gene are SEHNR and FQNEAQ (reference sequence). The V end was cut by 3 bases, the J end by 1 base, with 15 bases between. The CDR3: CASSFWFRRFQETQYF. CDR3 coding DNA: TGTGCCAGCAGCTTCTGGTTTCGTCGTTTCCAAGAGACCCAGTACTTC.

Points on this clonotype: The DNA is left out, because the CDR3 cannot be placed on it with certainty; the CDR3 is given as TCRdb lists it. The chain's CDR3 is CASTPSGGFIPGSCFF. This sequence joins TRBV12-3 or TRBV12-4 and TRBJ2-2; the table's TRBD1 call for D was not verified on the DNA. Both ends counted, the CDR3 spans 16 residues.

A single count supports this clonotype. CDR3 sequence: CASTAWVTGMSTEAFF. For the CDR3, the DNA is TGTGCCAGCACCGCCTGGGTGACTGGGATGAGCACTGAAGCTTTCTTT. The chain employs TRBV6-1 and TRBJ1-1; D remains unclear. Trimming removed 7 bases from V and 4 bases from J, with 22 bases in between. Germline CDR1 reads MNHNS; CDR2 reads SASEGT. This CDR3 has 16 residues.

This clonotype was found once. One junction end does not reproduce the germline sequence, and a read error may be involved. This chain links TRBV4-3 with TRBJ2-1; 10 bases map to TRBD2. In germline, CDR1 is LGHNA, CDR2 YSLEER. The CDR3 spans 19 residues. CDR3 DNA: TGCGCCAGTAGCCACGGCTACCCTTTAGCGGGAGGCTCGAACAATGAGCAGTTCTTC. Protein: CASSHGYPLAGGSNNEQFF.

In its sample, this clonotype was seen a few times. The gene calls are TRBV30 and TRBJ2-5; a weak D match, TRBD2 (7 bases). Deletions cut 8 bases from V and 7 bases from J, with 14 bases between. Germline V gives CDR1 GTSNPN, CDR2 SVGIG (reference sequence). The length of the CDR3 is 11 residues. CDR3 protein: CAITGRGTQYF. The CDR3 DNA follows: TGTGCCATTACAGGGAGGGGGACCCAGTACTTC.

Points on this clonotype: The conserved phenylalanine or tryptophan normally closing the CDR3 is absent here, so this likely arose from a read error. The chain couples TRBV6-2 or TRBV6-3 to TRBJ2-2, with unresolved D. The germline V gene encodes CDR1 MNHEY and CDR2 SVGEGT. This CDR3 is built from 12 residues. CDR3 loop: CVSSFKTGELFI. The CDR3 region has the DNA TGTGTCAGCAGTTTCAAGACCGGGGAGCTGTTTATT.

The V call is TRBV11-2, the J call TRBJ2-3, with 10 bases fitting TRBD2. This CDR3 is built from 16 residues. Germline CDR1 is SGHAT and CDR2 is FQNNGV. The V and J ends lost 5 bases and 11 bases, in that order; junction bases with no gene match: 16. The CDR3 loop reads CASSRSGRTFEERQYF. DNA of the CDR3: TGTGCCAGCAGCCGTAGCGGGAGGACCTTTGAAGAAAGGCAGTATTTT.

Of note for this clonotype: Without the conserved terminal phenylalanine or tryptophan, this CDR3 likely stems from a read error. This rearrangement joins TRBV4-3 to TRBJ2-1; weak D call: TRBD2 (6 bases). The germline gives CDR1 LGHNA, CDR2 YSLEER. The CDR3 covers 14 residues. The CDR3, as DNA: TGCGTCAGCAGCCATGTAGCGGTTGGGGATGGGCAGTTCTTA. It is translated as CVSSHVAVGDGQFL.

The V call is TRBV2, the J call TRBJ2-3; 9 nucleotides line up with TRBD1. The CDR3 covers 16 residues. Germline trimming cut 6 bases from V and 5 bases from J; bases unmatched to any gene: 12. In germline, CDR1 is SNHLY, CDR2 FYNNEI. The DNA for the CDR3 is TGTGCCAGCAGGGGACGTACAGGGGGCTTCGGAGATACGCAGTATTTT. It specifies CASRGRTGGFGDTQYF.

This clonotype appeared many times. For the CDR3, the DNA is TGTGCCAGCAGTGCCATGACGGGAGCAGGGGGCTACACCTTC. Translation: CASSAMTGAGGYTF. This chain links TRBV6-6 with TRBJ1-2; a possible D gene is TRBD1 (5 bases). The V and J ends lost 5 bases and 8 bases respectively, with 18 bases between them. This CDR3 contains 14 residues. Looked up from germline, CDR1 is MNHNY and CDR2 is SVGAGI (reference sequence).

As regards this clonotype: At one end the junction does not follow the germline gene, possibly because of a read error. The rearrangement joins TRBV20-1 to TRBJ2-1; D is possibly TRBD1 (5 bases). The CDR3 runs to 13 residues. CDR1 is DFQATT and CDR2 is SNEGSKA in the germline V gene (reference sequence). This CDR3 reads CNARRGAYNEQLF. DNA for the CDR3: TGCAATGCTAGAAGGGGTGCCTACAATGAGCAGCTCTTC.

The V gene is TRBV20-1, the J gene TRBJ1-1, with D perhaps matching TRBD1 (5 bases). Germline lookup yields CDR1 DFQATT and CDR2 SNEGSKA (reference sequence). The CDR3 has 15 residues. V shed 3 bases and J shed 0 bases, with 14 bases lying between them. The CDR3 DNA reads TGCAGTGCTAGTCCACCAGGGCGAGTGAACACTGAAGCTTTCTTT. Amino acids: CSASPPGRVNTEAFF.

In the case of this clonotype: A read error may explain this, as a much larger clone is one base away. This chain links TRBV20-1 with TRBJ2-7; D tentatively fits TRBD1 or TRBD2 (5 bases each). The V gene's germline CDR1 is DFQATT and CDR2 SNEGSKA (reference sequence). Trimming cost V 5 bases and J 3 bases, with 23 bases left between them. CDR3 length: 16 amino acids. The CDR3 spells CSAVRDPRQKDYEQYF. DNA of the CDR3: TGCAGTGCTGTCCGGGACCCTCGCCAAAAAGACTACGAGCAGTACTTC.